A selection of T cell receptor beta chains follows, all from one sample in a study of T cells of healthy individuals. Using its own MiXCR run on the 5' RACE reads, TCRdb lists one record per CDR3 protein. Among approximately 100,000 distinct CDR3 sequences listed, roughly 15% were seen once. The receptors here all came from a human donor in good health. CDR3s leave out the opening cysteine and the closing phenylalanine or tryptophan. Fields, in order: CDR3 length, clone size, V gene, CDR3 protein. Clone size, where shown, is once, few, many, or a class for clones that have expanded.

cdr3_length: 11; clone_size: many; v_call: TRBV2; cdr3_aa: ASRSELAGVEF
cdr3_length: 12; clone_size: few; v_call: TRBV3-1; cdr3_aa: ASSRPGSEETQY
cdr3_length: 11; clone_size: .; v_call: TRBV4-1; cdr3_aa: ASSRPSADTQY
cdr3_length: 11; clone_size: many; v_call: TRBV6-6; cdr3_aa: ASSYVVGYGYT
cdr3_length: 12; clone_size: many; v_call: TRBV20-1; cdr3_aa: SASPLEQFNEQF
cdr3_length: 13; clone_size: .; v_call: TRBV5-6; cdr3_aa: ASSLKQATNEKLF
cdr3_length: 13; clone_size: many; v_call: TRBV3-1; cdr3_aa: ASSARLDSYNEQF
cdr3_length: 12; clone_size: .; v_call: TRBV12-3/TRBV12-4; cdr3_aa: ASSLERTRYGYT
cdr3_length: 15; clone_size: many; v_call: TRBV28; cdr3_aa: ASRIRTANPGTGELF
cdr3_length: 12; clone_size: .; v_call: TRBV7-9; cdr3_aa: ASSGGRSTDTQY
cdr3_length: 12; clone_size: few; v_call: TRBV20-1; cdr3_aa: SASSDASSYEQY
cdr3_length: 19; clone_size: many; v_call: TRBV7-2; cdr3_aa: ASSLAPRVGGRAVSTDTQY
cdr3_length: 16; clone_size: few; v_call: TRBV28; cdr3_aa: ATLVGSSGGGSTDTQY
cdr3_length: 11; clone_size: .; v_call: TRBV19; cdr3_aa: ASTEPGGYGYT
cdr3_length: 10; clone_size: .; v_call: TRBV20-1; cdr3_aa: SAKFPGYEQY
cdr3_length: 12; clone_size: many; v_call: TRBV6-1; cdr3_aa: ASSAGTGGSPLH
cdr3_length: 12; clone_size: few; v_call: TRBV20-1; cdr3_aa: SARRDRPFETQY
cdr3_length: 14; clone_size: .; v_call: TRBV6-2/TRBV6-3; cdr3_aa: AGEREGNTNTGELF
cdr3_length: 11; clone_size: few; v_call: TRBV14; cdr3_aa: ASSQGQGYEQY
cdr3_length: 16; clone_size: few; v_call: TRBV4-3; cdr3_aa: ASSQEFGGGPNTGELF
cdr3_length: 13; clone_size: .; v_call: TRBV5-1; cdr3_aa: ASSRTGTPQETQY
cdr3_length: 12; clone_size: few; v_call: TRBV27; cdr3_aa: ASSLIGQNSPLH
cdr3_length: 11; clone_size: .; v_call: TRBV6-5; cdr3_aa: ASSSGSARRQY
cdr3_length: 13; clone_size: .; v_call: TRBV20-1; cdr3_aa: SARPAGGPWNEQF
cdr3_length: 12; clone_size: few; v_call: TRBV30; cdr3_aa: AWSAYSSSTEAF
cdr3_length: 10; clone_size: many; v_call: TRBV25-1; cdr3_aa: ASTVGANVLT
cdr3_length: 11; clone_size: many; v_call: TRBV20-1; cdr3_aa: SARTLLPYGYT
cdr3_length: 11; clone_size: .; v_call: TRBV6-2/TRBV6-3; cdr3_aa: ASSSGQAYGYT
cdr3_length: 12; clone_size: .; v_call: TRBV7-8; cdr3_aa: ASSLDRGRCGYT
cdr3_length: 12; clone_size: few; v_call: TRBV7-7; cdr3_aa: AARPRTGVSPLH
cdr3_length: 15; clone_size: .; v_call: TRBV6-2/TRBV6-3; cdr3_aa: ASSYSHGQGRYTEAF
cdr3_length: 13; clone_size: .; v_call: TRBV28; cdr3_aa: ASSIQGLAKNIQY
cdr3_length: 11; clone_size: .; v_call: TRBV20-1; cdr3_aa: SSNPGPLYEQY
cdr3_length: 13; clone_size: few; v_call: TRBV4-2; cdr3_aa: ASSQKGGVTGELF
cdr3_length: 9; clone_size: many; v_call: TRBV18; cdr3_aa: ASSPLSEAF
cdr3_length: 12; clone_size: .; v_call: TRBV4-3; cdr3_aa: ASSQGVAGEKLF
cdr3_length: 9; clone_size: .; v_call: TRBV10-3; cdr3_aa: AKHLAYEQY
cdr3_length: 11; clone_size: many; v_call: TRBV20-1; cdr3_aa: SHPGQGTHEQF
cdr3_length: 13; clone_size: many; v_call: TRBV7-6; cdr3_aa: ASSPLLTGKYEQY
cdr3_length: 12; clone_size: few; v_call: TRBV5-1; cdr3_aa: ASSSDRGGTEAF
cdr3_length: 10; clone_size: many; v_call: TRBV18; cdr3_aa: ASSPAPETQY
cdr3_length: 12; clone_size: few; v_call: TRBV27; cdr3_aa: ASSLLDGSEKLF
cdr3_length: 13; clone_size: many; v_call: TRBV28; cdr3_aa: ASSEPGQGSYEQY
cdr3_length: 14; clone_size: .; v_call: TRBV7-9; cdr3_aa: ASSSTDRGVADTQY
cdr3_length: 13; clone_size: few; v_call: TRBV5-1; cdr3_aa: ASSGGRNVGETQY
cdr3_length: 10; clone_size: many; v_call: TRBV12-3/TRBV12-4; cdr3_aa: ASSLTGYEQY
cdr3_length: 13; clone_size: .; v_call: TRBV10-3; cdr3_aa: AISDSGTGYNEQF
cdr3_length: 11; clone_size: many; v_call: TRBV28; cdr3_aa: ASSTTGRRKLF
cdr3_length: 13; clone_size: .; v_call: TRBV7-9; cdr3_aa: ASSLDLTGKHGYT
cdr3_length: 13; clone_size: few; v_call: TRBV28; cdr3_aa: ASSLGFWVTGELF
cdr3_length: 14; clone_size: few; v_call: TRBV4-2; cdr3_aa: ATSTGKVGSNQPQH
cdr3_length: 11; clone_size: few; v_call: TRBV20-1; cdr3_aa: SARRLNNYEQY
cdr3_length: 10; clone_size: few; v_call: TRBV28; cdr3_aa: ASRGRHYEQY
cdr3_length: 13; clone_size: few; v_call: TRBV7-2; cdr3_aa: ASREAVGRADTQY
cdr3_length: 12; clone_size: few; v_call: TRBV12-3/TRBV12-4; cdr3_aa: ASSLRRGGFEQY
cdr3_length: 13; clone_size: many; v_call: TRBV4-2; cdr3_aa: ASSQGGREAYEQY
cdr3_length: 11; clone_size: .; v_call: TRBV2; cdr3_aa: ASSNQGAGEQY
cdr3_length: 16; clone_size: .; v_call: TRBV19; cdr3_aa: ASSIERGKGSMGTEAF
cdr3_length: 13; clone_size: many; v_call: TRBV4-3; cdr3_aa: ASSQRRGAIWGYT